These 8 T cell receptor beta chains came from one sample sequenced in a study of OX40 agonist ivuxolimab in advanced cancers. The assay was immunoSEQ multiplex PCR, and TCRdb's table has in-frame clones only and misses some. The table lists approximately 69,000 clones, around 83% of them singletons. The sequenced sample was CD4+ or CD8+ T cells sorted from blood, obtained in a trial of the OX40 agonist ivuxolimab. Receptor source: an adult with an advanced solid tumor such as melanoma, head and neck, liver or kidney cancer.

CDR3 in DNA: TGTGCCAGCAGCCCAACAGGGGCCGGGAACTATGGCTACACCTTC. It codes for CASSPTGAGNYGYTF. The chain is built from TRBV4-2 and TRBJ1-2, with 7 bases identical to TRBD1. The CDR3 has 15 amino acids. CDR1 is LGHNA and CDR2 is YNFKEQ in the germline V gene. V lost 4 bases and J lost 2; bases outside the gene matches: 7.

This clone turned up a few times. This chain uses TRBV6-5 with TRBJ1-1; D uncertain. V dropped 6 bases and J dropped 0 bases, with 11 bases sitting between them. CDR3 length equals 14 residues. Germline V gene sequence: CDR1 MNHEY, CDR2 SVGAGI. Here the CDR3 reads CASSSGFLNTEAFF. CDR3 nucleotide sequence: TGTGCCAGCAGCTCAGGTTTTCTGAACACTGAAGCTTTCTTT.

This clone was found a few times. Other nucleotide sequences from this sample produce the same CDR3. This chain joins TRBV7-9 and TRBJ1-2; D not resolved. Germline values: CDR1 SEHNR, CDR2 FQNEAQ (reference sequence). Trimming left V 1 base short and J 4 bases short, with 4 bases between. CDR3 length: 12 amino acids. This chain's CDR3 is CASSLEGYGYTF. As DNA, the CDR3 is TGTGCCAGCAGCTTAGAGGGCTATGGCTACACCTTC.

The gene calls are TRBV19 and TRBJ2-3; D gene uncertain. V gave up 3 bases and J gave up 4 bases, with 8 bases separating them. The CDR3 is made up of 13 amino acids. The germline CDR1 and CDR2 sequences are LNHDA and SQIVND (reference sequence). DNA of the CDR3: TGTGCCAGTAGTATGAGCCAGTCAGATACGCAGTATTTT. This translates into CASSMSQSDTQYF.

The CDR3 region is CASAGDLGNTIYF. CDR3 sequence (DNA): TGTGCCAGCGCAGGAGATCTCGGAAACACCATATATTTT. The chain couples TRBV2 to TRBJ1-3; D call uncertain. Trimming pared 8 bases from V and 4 bases from J, leaving 12 bases between. The CDR3 is 13 amino acids. CDR1 is SNHLY and CDR2 is FYNNEI in the germline V gene.

This chain links TRBV4-3 with TRBJ2-5, with TRBD2 identical over 13 bases. V dropped 0 bases and J dropped 9; count of bases not matched to a gene: 4. There are 15 residues in the CDR3. Germline V gives CDR1 LGHNA, CDR2 YSLEER. The CDR3 spells CASSQDGLAGVAQYF. CDR3 DNA: TGCGCCAGCAGCCAAGATGGACTAGCGGGGGTGGCCCAGTACTTC.

The chain links TRBV29-1 to TRBJ2-5, with TRBD1 matching over 10 bases. Per the germline V gene, CDR1 is SQVTM and CDR2 is ANQGSEA. CDR3 length: 15 amino acids. The V segment lost 5 bases and the J segment 2 bases; nucleotides outside the gene matches: 8. CDR3 sequence (DNA): TGCAGCGTTACTACCGGGACAGGGGTGCAAGAGACCCAGTACTTC. Translating gives CSVTTGTGVQETQYF.

The genes are TRBV6-6 and TRBJ2-5; D may be TRBD1 (6 bases). The germline gives CDR1 MNHNY, CDR2 SVGAGI (reference sequence). The CDR3 loop spans 13 amino acids. Trimming pared 6 bases from V and 2 bases from J, leaving 10 bases between. CDR3 amino acids: CASRQGLQETQYF. The CDR3 coding sequence is TGTGCCAGCAGGCAGGGGCTACAAGAGACCCAGTACTTC.